What follows is one T cell receptor (beta chain) and its context. The sample comes from a study of blood T cell repertoires in COVID-19. Study as a whole: Whether acute or convalescent, the COVID-19 samples came from the United States, Italy and Spain. Nucleic acid was either cDNA or gDNA, and it came from T cells, B-cell-depleted T cells, or PBMCs.

In the study's own analysis: Estimation of nucleated cell counts was performed using reference gene primer amplification. Measured with immunoSEQ multiplex PCR; TCRdb has only the in-frame clones, and not every one. V and J calls and clone size are those listed in that table; D and trimming were worked out from the DNA. Here the sample spans about 160,000 clones, 82% being singletons. Looked up from germline, CDR1 is MNHEY and CDR2 is SMNVEV (reference sequence). This CDR3 comprises 17 residues. J lost 4 bases, V lost 6 bases, and 9 bases had no gene match. The sample taken for sequencing was peripheral blood. This rearrangement joins TRBV27 to TRBJ2-3; TRBD2 matches 14 bases. This TCR was recovered from a woman over 75 with active or convalescent COVID-19. The CDR3 bases are TGTGCCAGCAGCCCTCCCTCGGGACTAGCGGGAGCAGATACGCAGTATTTT. This sequence encodes CASSPPSGLAGADTQYF.